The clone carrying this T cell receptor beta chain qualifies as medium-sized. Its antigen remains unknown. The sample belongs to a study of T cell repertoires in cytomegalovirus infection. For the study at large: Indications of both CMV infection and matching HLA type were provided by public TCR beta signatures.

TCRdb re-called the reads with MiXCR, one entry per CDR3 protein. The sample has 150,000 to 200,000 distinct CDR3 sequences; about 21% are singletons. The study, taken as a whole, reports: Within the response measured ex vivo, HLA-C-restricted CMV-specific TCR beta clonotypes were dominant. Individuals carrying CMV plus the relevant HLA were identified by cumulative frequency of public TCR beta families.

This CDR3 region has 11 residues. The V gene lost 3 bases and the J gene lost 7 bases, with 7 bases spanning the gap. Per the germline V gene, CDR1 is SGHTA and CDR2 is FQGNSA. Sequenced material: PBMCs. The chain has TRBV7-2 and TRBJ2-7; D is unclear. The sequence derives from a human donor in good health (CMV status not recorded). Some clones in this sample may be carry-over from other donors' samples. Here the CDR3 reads CASSLQVEQYF. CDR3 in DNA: TGTGCCAGCAGCTTGCAGGTGGAGCAGTACTTC.